The sample holds many counts of the clone carrying this T cell receptor (beta chain). Its antigen is not identified. The data were taken from a study of neurological immune-mediated disorders. The starting material, 2 million PBMCs stored at -80 C, gave rise to the unsorted libraries. A 10-nucleotide random UMI tagged transcripts in template-switch 5'RACE cDNA synthesis. TCRdb re-analysed the 5' RACE reads in MiXCR, keeping a single row per CDR3 protein. This sample has about 53,000 distinct CDR3 sequences; roughly 3.3% occur once, and the top ten carry 2.5% to 4%. The CDR3 loop spans 17 amino acids. Germline CDR1 and CDR2: SGHRS and YFSETQ. V trimming: 2 bases; J trimming: 1 base; junction bases outside the gene matches: 8. Study-wide findings and caveats: The highest TCR clonal expansion occurred in HTLV-1-associated myelopathy; multiple sclerosis fell below healthy controls. Any association between clinical or MRI features and the multiple sclerosis repertoire cluster was absent.

The chain couples TRBV5-1 to TRBJ1-1; 10 bases match TRBD1. This receptor was identified in a woman aged 25-40 years with multiple sclerosis. Sequencing was done on a sample of PBMCs. The chain's CDR3 is CASSFHGQGVSNTEAFF. The CDR3 nucleotides read TGCGCCAGCAGCTTCCACGGACAGGGGGTTTCGAACACTGAAGCTTTCTTT.